This TCR beta chain was profiled in a study of shared clonotypes between healthy human individuals. Measured with immunoSEQ multiplex PCR; TCRdb has only the in-frame clones, and not every one. Of about 2 million clones in the sample, just under 95% were seen once. The CDR3 spans 14 residues. With 4 bases removed from V and 3 bases from J, the gap between germline ends came to 14 bases. Germline V gene sequence: CDR1 GTSNPN, CDR2 SVGIG (reference sequence). CD8 cells classed as naive were CD45RO-negative and positively selected for CCR7, excluding terminally differentiated effector memory CD45RA+ cells.

The sequenced material came from naive CD8+ T cells sorted from blood. V usage is TRBV30 and J usage is TRBJ2-3; no definite D call. The clonotype comes from a man younger than 35 in good health. The CDR3 DNA is TGTGCCTGGAATCTCGTAGAGATTACAGATACGCAGTATTTT. Amino acids: CAWNLVEITDTQYF. Full variable domain (outside the CDR3, taken from reference TRBV30 and TRBJ2-3): SQTIHQWPATLVQPVGSPLSLECTVEGTSNPNLYWYRQAAGRGLQLLFYSVGIGQISSEVPQNLSASRPQDRQFILSSKKLLLSDSGFYLCAWNLVEITDTQYFGPGTRLTVL.